This T cell receptor beta chain was sequenced in a study of blood T cell repertoires in COVID-19. Measured with immunoSEQ multiplex PCR; TCRdb has only the in-frame clones, and not every one. Counted here are 150,000 or so clones, more than 75% occurring once; the ten biggest clones make up 5%. This CDR3 is 15 amino acids long. Germline V gene data show CDR1 as LGHDT and CDR2 as YNNKEL (reference sequence). The ends were cut back, 0 bases at V and 0 bases at J, with 6 bases in the middle. Patients from Seattle were sampled longitudinally, starting during active infection. Sequencing used peripheral blood. The sequence was collected from a woman between 65 and 79 years old with COVID-19, enrolled during active disease. The chain uses TRBV3-1 (or the pseudogene TRBV3-2) and TRBJ1-3, with D uncertain. CDR3 bases: TGTGCCAGCAGCCAAGATCTAACCTCTGGAAACACCATATATTTT. It encodes CASSQDLTSGNTIYF.